What follows is one T cell receptor beta chain and its context. What it recognizes is unknown. The entry originates in a study of shared clonotypes between healthy human individuals. Overall study results and limits: The donor pool, a small one, limited the genetic and exposure-history diversity represented.

Under the authors' procedure: Junction-only immunoSEQ sequences carried no quality scores, so filtering differed. TCRdb's copy holds only in-frame clones and misses some; the assay was immunoSEQ multiplex PCR. D and trimming were read from the DNA, whereas the V and J calls and clone size are those reported in that table. The sample holds 950,000 to 1,100,000 clones, 75% seen once. Donors, healthy HIV-negative adults, lacked recent acute infections or vaccinations. The length of the CDR3 is 15 residues. Trimming took 5 bases from V and 7 from J; bases not matched to a gene: 10. Looked up from germline, CDR1 is LNHDA and CDR2 is SQIVND (reference sequence).

The chain couples TRBV19 to TRBJ2-1; TRBD2 aligns across 8 bases. The clonotype originates from a man younger than 35 in good health. The sample was memory CD4+ T cells sorted from blood. Subset reported: CD45RA-negative fraction. The CDR3 nucleotides read TGTGCCAGTAGTCTTAGCGGGAAGGGTGGGAATGAGCAGTTCTTC. This gives the protein CASSLSGKGGNEQFF.